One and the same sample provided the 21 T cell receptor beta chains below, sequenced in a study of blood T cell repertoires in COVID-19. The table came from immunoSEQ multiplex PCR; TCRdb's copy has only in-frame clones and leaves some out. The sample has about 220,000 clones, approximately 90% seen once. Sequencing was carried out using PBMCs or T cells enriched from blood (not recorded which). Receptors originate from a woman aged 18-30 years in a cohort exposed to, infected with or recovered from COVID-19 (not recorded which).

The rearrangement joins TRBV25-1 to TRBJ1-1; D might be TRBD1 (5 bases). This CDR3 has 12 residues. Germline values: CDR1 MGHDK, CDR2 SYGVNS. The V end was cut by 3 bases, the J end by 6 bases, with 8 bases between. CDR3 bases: TGTGCCAGCAGTGATCGGGACTCTGAAGCTTTCTTT. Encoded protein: CASSDRDSEAFF. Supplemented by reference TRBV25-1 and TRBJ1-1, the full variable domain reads EADIYQTPRYLVIGTGKKITLECSQTMGHDKMYWYQQDPGMELHLIHYSYGVNSTEKGDLSSESTVSRIRTEHFPLTLESARPSHTSQYLCASSDRDSEAFFGQGTRLTVV.

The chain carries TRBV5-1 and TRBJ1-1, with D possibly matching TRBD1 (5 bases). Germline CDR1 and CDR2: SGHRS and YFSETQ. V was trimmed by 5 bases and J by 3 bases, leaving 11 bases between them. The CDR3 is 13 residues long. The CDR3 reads CASSIGVDTEAFF. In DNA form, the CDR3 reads TGCGCCAGCAGTATAGGGGTGGACACTGAAGCTTTCTTT.

CDR3 sequence: CAWSVQDSPLHF. The DNA for the CDR3 is TGTGCCTGGAGTGTACAGGATTCACCCCTCCACTTT. The V call is TRBV30, the J call TRBJ1-6; the D gene is possibly TRBD1 (5 bases). Germline V gene sequence: CDR1 GTSNPN, CDR2 SVGIG (reference sequence). The V end was cut by 0 bases, the J end by 8 bases, with 5 bases between. The CDR3 runs to 12 residues.

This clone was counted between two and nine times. In DNA form, the CDR3 reads TGTGCCAGCAGCAAAGAAGGGCCCCGGTTCGACAGGGGGGATTTT. It translates to CASSKEGPRFDRGDF. The rearrangement uses TRBV21-1 and TRBJ1-3; the D call of TRBD1 is as the table states it, not checked on the DNA. TRBV21-1 is a pseudogene locus. The CDR3 totals 15 residues.

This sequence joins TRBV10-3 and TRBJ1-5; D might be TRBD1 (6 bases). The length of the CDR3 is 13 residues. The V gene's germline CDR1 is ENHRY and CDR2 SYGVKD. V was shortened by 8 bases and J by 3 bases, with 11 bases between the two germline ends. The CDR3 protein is CAIQGLLNQPQHF. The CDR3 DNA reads TGTGCCATCCAGGGGCTCCTCAATCAGCCCCAGCATTTT.

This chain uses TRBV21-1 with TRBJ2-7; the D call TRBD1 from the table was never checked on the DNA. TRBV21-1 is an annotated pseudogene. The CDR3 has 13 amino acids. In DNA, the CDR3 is TGTGCCGGATTAGACAGACCCATCTACGAGCAGTACTTC. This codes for CAGLDRPIYEQYF.

In nucleotides, the CDR3 is TGTGCCAGCAGCCAATTGACAGGACTAGCGATCTACGAGCAGTACTTC. Its protein product is CASSQLTGLAIYEQYF. The rearrangement uses TRBV7-9 and TRBJ2-7; TRBD2 matches at 9 bases. This CDR3 region has 16 residues. Germline CDR1 SEHNR, CDR2 FQNEAQ (reference sequence). J gave up 3 bases and V 5 bases, and 11 bases lay outside the gene matches.

This CDR3 reads CASSTTKQGRTEAFF. CDR3 in DNA: TGTGCCAGCAGTACCACAAAACAGGGTCGGACTGAAGCTTTCTTT. This chain joins TRBV5-4 and TRBJ1-1, with a tentative D call TRBD1 (6 bases). CDR1 and CDR2 (germline): SGHNT, YYREEE (reference sequence). V dropped 5 bases and J dropped 5 bases, with 19 bases sitting between them. The CDR3 covers 15 residues.

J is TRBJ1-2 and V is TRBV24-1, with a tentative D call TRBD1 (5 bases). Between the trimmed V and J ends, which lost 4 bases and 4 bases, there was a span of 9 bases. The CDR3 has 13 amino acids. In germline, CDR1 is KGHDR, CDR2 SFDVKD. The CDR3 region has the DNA TGTGCCACCAGTGACTATGACAGCTATGGCTACACCTTC. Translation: CATSDYDSYGYTF.

The CDR3 DNA follows: TGTGCCAGTAGTCCGGGACTGACCTCCTACAATGAGCAGTTCTTC. It encodes CASSPGLTSYNEQFF. V usage is TRBV19 and J usage is TRBJ2-1; possible D gene TRBD2, 6 bases. Trimming cost V 5 bases and J 0 bases, with 11 bases left between them. The CDR3 sequence is 15 residues long. CDR1 and CDR2 (germline): LNHDA, SQIVND (reference sequence).

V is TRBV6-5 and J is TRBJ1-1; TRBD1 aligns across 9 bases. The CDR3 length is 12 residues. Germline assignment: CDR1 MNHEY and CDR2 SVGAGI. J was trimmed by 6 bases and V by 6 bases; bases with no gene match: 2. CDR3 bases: TGTGCCAGCAGGAGGACAGGGGCTGAAGCTTTCTTT. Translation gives CASRRTGAEAFF.

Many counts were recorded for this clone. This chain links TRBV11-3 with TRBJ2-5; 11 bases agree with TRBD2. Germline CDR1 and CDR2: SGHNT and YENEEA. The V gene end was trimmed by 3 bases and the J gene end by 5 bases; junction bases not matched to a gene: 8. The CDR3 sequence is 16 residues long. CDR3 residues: CASSFGTSGRSETQYF. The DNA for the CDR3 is TGTGCCAGCAGCTTCGGGACTAGCGGCCGGTCGGAGACCCAGTACTTC.

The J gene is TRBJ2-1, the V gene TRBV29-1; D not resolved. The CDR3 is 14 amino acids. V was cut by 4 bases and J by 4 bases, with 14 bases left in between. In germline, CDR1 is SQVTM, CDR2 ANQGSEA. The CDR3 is CSVVIGAGYNEQFF. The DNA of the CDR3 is TGCAGCGTTGTAATTGGCGCAGGATACAATGAGCAGTTCTTC.

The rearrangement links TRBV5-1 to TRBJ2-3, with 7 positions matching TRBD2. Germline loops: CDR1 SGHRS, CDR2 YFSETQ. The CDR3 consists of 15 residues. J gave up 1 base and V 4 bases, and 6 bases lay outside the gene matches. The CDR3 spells CASSLPGGGTDTQYF. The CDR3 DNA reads TGCGCCAGCAGCCTCCCTGGGGGGGGCACAGATACGCAGTATTTT.

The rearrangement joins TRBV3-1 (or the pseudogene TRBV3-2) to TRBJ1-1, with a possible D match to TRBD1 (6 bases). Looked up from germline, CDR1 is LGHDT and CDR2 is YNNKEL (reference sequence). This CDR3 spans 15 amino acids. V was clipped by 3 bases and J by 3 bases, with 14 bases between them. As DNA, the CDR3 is TGTGCCAGCAGCCATAACGACAGGCCAGACACTGAAGCTTTCTTT. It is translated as CASSHNDRPDTEAFF.

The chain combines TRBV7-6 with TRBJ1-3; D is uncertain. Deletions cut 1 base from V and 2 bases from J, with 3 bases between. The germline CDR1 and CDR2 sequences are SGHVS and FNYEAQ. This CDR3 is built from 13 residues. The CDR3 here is CASSLEPGNTIYF. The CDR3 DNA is TGTGCCAGCAGCTTAGAGCCTGGAAACACCATATATTTT.

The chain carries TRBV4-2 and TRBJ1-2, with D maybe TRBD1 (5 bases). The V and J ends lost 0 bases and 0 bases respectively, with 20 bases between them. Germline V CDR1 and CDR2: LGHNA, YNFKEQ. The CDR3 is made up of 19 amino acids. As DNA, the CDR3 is TGTGCCAGCAGCCAAGAATACCAGGGAGGGCCAGGGACTAACTATGGCTACACCTTC. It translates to CASSQEYQGGPGTNYGYTF.

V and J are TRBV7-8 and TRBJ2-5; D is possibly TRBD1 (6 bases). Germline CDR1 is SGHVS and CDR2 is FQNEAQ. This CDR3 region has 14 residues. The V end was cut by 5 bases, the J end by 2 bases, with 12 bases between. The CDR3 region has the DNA TGTGCCAGCAGCGTATTACAGGGTCAAGAGACCCAGTACTTC. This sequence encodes CASSVLQGQETQYF.

CDR3 nucleotides: TGTGCCAGCAGTTACTTGACTAGCGGAAAAGAAAACATTCAGTACTTC. Translated: CASSYLTSGKENIQYF. The gene calls are TRBV6-5 and TRBJ2-4; 9 bases agree with TRBD2. The V and J ends lost 1 base and 5 bases, in that order; junction bases with no gene match: 6. The CDR3 totals 16 residues. The V gene's germline CDR1 is MNHEY and CDR2 SVGAGI.

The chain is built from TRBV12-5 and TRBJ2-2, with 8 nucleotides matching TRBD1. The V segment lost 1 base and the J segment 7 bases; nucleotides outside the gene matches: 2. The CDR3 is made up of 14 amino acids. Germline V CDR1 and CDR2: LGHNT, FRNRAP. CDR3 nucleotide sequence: TGTGCTAGTGGTTTGGCAGGGGGCATCGGGGAGCTGTTTTTT. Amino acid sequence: CASGLAGGIGELFF.

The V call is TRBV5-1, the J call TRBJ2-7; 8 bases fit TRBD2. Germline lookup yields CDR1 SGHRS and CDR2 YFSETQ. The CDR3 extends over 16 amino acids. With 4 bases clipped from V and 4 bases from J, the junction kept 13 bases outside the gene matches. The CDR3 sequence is CASSPSAGVGIYEQYF. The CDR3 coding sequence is TGCGCCAGCAGCCCCTCAGCGGGGGTGGGAATATACGAGCAGTACTTC.